This entry describes one T cell receptor (beta chain). Its target is unknown. The entry originates in a study of T-cell reconstitution after alpha-beta-depleted transplantation in children. Study conclusions and caveats: Several hundred expanded graft clones reportedly gave rise to the alpha-beta T cells present about two months after transplant. The study traced high day-60 TCRbeta diversity in some patients to surviving recipient T cells and thymic progenitors.

V shed 1 base, J shed 2 bases, and the junction held 7 bases outside the gene matches. The CDR3 extends over 20 amino acids. Per germline, CDR1 SGHVS and CDR2 FNYEAQ. The TCRbeta library incorporated unique molecular identifiers. TCRdb independently ran MiXCR on the PCR reads; one entry per CDR3 protein. This table holds a few hundred thousand distinct CDR3 sequences, about an eighth found once. The sequencing here drew on PBMCs, mostly from graft donor cells, taken 360 days after TCRalphabeta/CD19-depleted stem cell transplant. The V and J genes are TRBV7-6 and TRBJ2-6; TRBD2 agrees at 14 bases. The clonotype was recovered from a male patient between 5 and 17 years old who had a stem cell transplant for acute myeloid leukemia, so the T cells may come from the graft donor. CDR3: CASSLGTSGRISPGANVLTF. The CDR3 DNA reads TGTGCCAGCAGCTTAGGGACTAGCGGGAGGATCTCCCCTGGGGCCAACGTCCTGACTTTC.